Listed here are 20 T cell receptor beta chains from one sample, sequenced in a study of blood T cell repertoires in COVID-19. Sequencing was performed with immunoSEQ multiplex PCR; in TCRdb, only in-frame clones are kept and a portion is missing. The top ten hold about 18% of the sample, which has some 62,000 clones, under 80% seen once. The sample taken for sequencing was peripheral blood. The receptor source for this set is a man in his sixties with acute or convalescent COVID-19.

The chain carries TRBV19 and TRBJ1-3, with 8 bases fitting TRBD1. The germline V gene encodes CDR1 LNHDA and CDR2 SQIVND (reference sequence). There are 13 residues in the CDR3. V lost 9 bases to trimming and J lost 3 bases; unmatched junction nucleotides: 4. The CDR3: CASNRGYGNTIYF. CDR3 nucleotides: TGTGCCAGCAACAGGGGGTATGGAAACACCATATATTTT.

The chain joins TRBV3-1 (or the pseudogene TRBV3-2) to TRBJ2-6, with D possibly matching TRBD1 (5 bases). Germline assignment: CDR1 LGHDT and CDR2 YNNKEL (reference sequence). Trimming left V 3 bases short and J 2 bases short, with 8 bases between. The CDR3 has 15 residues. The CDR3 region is CASSHKGAGANVLTF. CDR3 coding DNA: TGTGCCAGCAGCCACAAAGGGGCTGGGGCCAACGTCCTGACTTTC.

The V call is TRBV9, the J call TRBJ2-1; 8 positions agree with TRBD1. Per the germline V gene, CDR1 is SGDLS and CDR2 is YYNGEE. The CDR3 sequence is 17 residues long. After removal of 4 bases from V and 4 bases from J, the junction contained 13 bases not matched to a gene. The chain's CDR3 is CASSSHRGNDPYNEQFF. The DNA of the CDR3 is TGTGCCAGCAGCTCCCACAGGGGGAACGACCCGTACAATGAGCAGTTCTTC.

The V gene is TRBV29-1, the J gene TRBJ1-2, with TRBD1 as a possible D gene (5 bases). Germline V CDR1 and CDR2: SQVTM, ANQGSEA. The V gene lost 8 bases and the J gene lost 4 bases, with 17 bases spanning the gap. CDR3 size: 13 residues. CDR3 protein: CSFWGGLGYGYTF. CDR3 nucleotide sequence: TGCAGCTTCTGGGGGGGGTTGGGCTATGGCTACACCTTC.

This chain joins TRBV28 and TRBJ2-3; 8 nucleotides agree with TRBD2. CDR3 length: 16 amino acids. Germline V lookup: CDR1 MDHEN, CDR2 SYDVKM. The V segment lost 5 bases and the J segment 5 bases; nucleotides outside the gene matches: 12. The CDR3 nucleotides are TGTGCCAGCAGTATGACTTTAGCGGGGCAGGGAGATACGCAGTATTTT. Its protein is CASSMTLAGQGDTQYF.

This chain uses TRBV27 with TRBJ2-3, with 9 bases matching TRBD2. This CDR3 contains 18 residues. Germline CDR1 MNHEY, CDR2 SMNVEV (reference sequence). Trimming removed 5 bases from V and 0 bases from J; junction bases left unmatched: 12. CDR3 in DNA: TGTGCCAGCAGTCTCCGGAGGGCTAGCGGGGTTAGCACAGATACGCAGTATTTT. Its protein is CASSLRRASGVSTDTQYF.

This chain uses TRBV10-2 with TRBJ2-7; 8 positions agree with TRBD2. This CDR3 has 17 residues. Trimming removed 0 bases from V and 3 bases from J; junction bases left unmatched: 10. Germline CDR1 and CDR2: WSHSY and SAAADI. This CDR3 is CASSESGVGSGNYEQYF. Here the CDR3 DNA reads TGCGCCAGCAGTGAGTCGGGGGTTGGTAGCGGGAACTACGAGCAGTACTTC.

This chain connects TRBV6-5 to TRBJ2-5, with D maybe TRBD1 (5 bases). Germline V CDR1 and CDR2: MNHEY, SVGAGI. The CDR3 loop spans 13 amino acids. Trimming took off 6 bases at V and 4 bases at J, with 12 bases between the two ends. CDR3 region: CASRTAPGETQYF. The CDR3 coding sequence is TGTGCCAGCAGGACAGCCCCAGGAGAGACCCAGTACTTC.

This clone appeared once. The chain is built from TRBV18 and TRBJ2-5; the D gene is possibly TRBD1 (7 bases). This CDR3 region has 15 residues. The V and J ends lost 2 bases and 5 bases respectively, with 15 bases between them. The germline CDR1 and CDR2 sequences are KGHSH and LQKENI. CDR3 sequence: CASSPDKSGGETQYF. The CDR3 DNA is TGTGCCAGCTCACCAGATAAATCAGGGGGGGAGACCCAGTACTTC.

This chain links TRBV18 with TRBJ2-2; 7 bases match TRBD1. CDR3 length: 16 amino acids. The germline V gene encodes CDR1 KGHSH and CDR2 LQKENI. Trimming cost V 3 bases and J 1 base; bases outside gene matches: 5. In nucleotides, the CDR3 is TGTGCCAGCTCACCGGTCCGGGACAGGAACACCGGGGAGCTGTTTTTT. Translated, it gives CASSPVRDRNTGELFF.

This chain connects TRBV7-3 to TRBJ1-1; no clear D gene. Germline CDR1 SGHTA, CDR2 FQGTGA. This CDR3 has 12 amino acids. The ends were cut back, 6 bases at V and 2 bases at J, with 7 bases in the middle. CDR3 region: CASRKTNTEAFF. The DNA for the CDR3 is TGTGCCAGCAGAAAGACAAACACTGAAGCTTTCTTT.

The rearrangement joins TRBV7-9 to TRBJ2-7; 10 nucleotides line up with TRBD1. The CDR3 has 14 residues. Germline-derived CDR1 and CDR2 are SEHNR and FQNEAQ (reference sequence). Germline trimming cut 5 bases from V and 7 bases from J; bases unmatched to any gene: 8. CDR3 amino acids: CASSAGTGDREQYF. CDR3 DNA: TGTGCCAGCAGCGCCGGGACAGGGGATAGAGAGCAGTACTTC.

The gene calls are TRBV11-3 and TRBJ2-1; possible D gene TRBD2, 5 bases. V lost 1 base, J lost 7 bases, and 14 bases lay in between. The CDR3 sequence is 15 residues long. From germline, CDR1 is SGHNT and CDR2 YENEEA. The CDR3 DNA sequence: TGTGCCAGCAGCTTAGCAATGGCGGGTGGAAATGAGCAGTTCTTC. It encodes CASSLAMAGGNEQFF.

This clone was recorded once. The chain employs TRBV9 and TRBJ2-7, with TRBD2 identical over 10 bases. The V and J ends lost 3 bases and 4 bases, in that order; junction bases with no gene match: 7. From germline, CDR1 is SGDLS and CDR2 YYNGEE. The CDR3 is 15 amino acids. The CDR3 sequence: CASSASAGGSYEQYF. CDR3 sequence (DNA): TGTGCCAGCAGCGCCTCAGCGGGAGGGTCTTACGAGCAGTACTTC.

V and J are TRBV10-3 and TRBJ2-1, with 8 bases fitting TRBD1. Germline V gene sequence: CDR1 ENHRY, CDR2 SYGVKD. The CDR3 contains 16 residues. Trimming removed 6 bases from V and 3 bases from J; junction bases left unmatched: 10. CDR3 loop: CAIRGLTGQDYNEQFF. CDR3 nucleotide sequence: TGTGCCATCAGGGGGCTTACGGGACAGGACTACAATGAGCAGTTCTTC.

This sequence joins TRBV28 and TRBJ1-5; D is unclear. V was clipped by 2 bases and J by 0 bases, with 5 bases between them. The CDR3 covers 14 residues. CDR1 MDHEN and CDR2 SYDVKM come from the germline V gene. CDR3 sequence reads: CASSLPNSNQPQHF. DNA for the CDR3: TGTGCCAGCAGTTTACCCAATAGCAATCAGCCCCAGCATTTT.

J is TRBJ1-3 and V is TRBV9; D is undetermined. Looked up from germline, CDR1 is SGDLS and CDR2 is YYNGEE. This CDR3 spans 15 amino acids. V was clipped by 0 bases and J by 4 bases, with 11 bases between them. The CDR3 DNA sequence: TGTGCCAGCAGCGTAGGTCAAGTGGCCGGAAACACCATATATTTT. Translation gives CASSVGQVAGNTIYF.

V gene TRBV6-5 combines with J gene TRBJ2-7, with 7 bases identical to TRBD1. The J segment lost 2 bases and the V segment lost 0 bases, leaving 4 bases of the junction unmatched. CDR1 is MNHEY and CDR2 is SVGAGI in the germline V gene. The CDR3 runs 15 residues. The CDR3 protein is CASSYSPTGTYEQYF. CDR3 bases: TGTGCCAGCAGTTACTCACCGACAGGGACCTACGAGCAGTACTTC.

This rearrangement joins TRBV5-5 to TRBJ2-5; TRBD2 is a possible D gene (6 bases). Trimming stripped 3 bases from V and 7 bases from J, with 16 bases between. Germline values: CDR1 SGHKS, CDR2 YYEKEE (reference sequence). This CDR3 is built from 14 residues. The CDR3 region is CASSSGTPRGTQYF. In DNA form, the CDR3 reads TGTGCCAGCAGCTCCGGGACTCCACGGGGGACCCAGTACTTC.

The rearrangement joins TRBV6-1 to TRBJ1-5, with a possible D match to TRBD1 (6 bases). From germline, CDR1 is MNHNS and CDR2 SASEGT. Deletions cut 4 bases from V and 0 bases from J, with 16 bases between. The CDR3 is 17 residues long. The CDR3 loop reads CASSGRGTENSNQPQHF. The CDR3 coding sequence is TGTGCCAGCAGTGGAAGGGGGACGGAAAATAGCAATCAGCCCCAGCATTTT.